Each of the 4 T cell receptor beta chains below was sequenced from the same sample in a study of technical replicates of blood from several donors. Produced via immunoSEQ multiplex PCR; TCRdb's table is partial and in-frame only. Found here are about 12,000 clones, more than 85% of them singletons; the top ten hold 9.1%. Specimen: PBMCs. The receptor set was obtained from a human donor in good health.

V usage is TRBV7-2 and J usage is TRBJ2-1, with unresolved D. The CDR3 spans 13 residues. Germline-derived CDR1 and CDR2 are SGHTA and FQGNSA. V shed 6 bases and J shed 7 bases, with 13 bases lying between them. CDR3 nucleotides: TGTGCCAGCAGTCCGCGGCAAGAAAATGAGCAGTTCTTC. Translation gives CASSPRQENEQFF. Full variable domain (remainder filled in from reference TRBV7-2 and TRBJ2-1): GAGVSQSPSNKVTEKGKDVELRCDPISGHTALYWYRQSLGQGLEFLIYFQGNSAPDKSGLPSDRFSAERTGGSVSTLTIQRTQQEDSAVYLCASSPRQENEQFFGPGTRLTVL.

The chain carries TRBV5-1 and TRBJ1-1; the match to TRBD1 covers 7 bases. The CDR3 is 13 amino acids. J lost 6 bases, V lost 2 bases, and 4 bases had no gene match. Germline V gives CDR1 SGHRS, CDR2 YFSETQ. CDR3 coding DNA: TGCGCCAGCAGCTTAGGGGGCCTACCTGAAGCTTTCTTT. This codes for CASSLGGLPEAFF.

The genes are TRBV28 and TRBJ2-1, with D maybe TRBD1 (5 bases). The germline V and J ends were trimmed by 5 bases and 1 base, with 21 bases remaining between them. The germline V gene encodes CDR1 MDHEN and CDR2 SYDVKM. The CDR3 is 18 amino acids. DNA for the CDR3: TGTGCCAGCAGTCCTACCCTCAATAGCAGGGTTTCCTACAATGAGCAGTTCTTC. It is translated as CASSPTLNSRVSYNEQFF.

This clone was seen once. The chain carries TRBV19 and TRBJ2-7; 11 bases are shared with TRBD2. V shed 3 bases, J shed 7 bases, and the junction held 11 bases outside the gene matches. Germline CDR1 reads LNHDA; CDR2 reads SQIVND (reference sequence). The CDR3 totals 16 residues. The CDR3 region is CASSIIGTSGAGEQYF. The CDR3 DNA reads TGTGCCAGTAGTATTATCGGGACTAGCGGAGCGGGGGAGCAGTACTTC.